This TCR beta chain was sequenced during a study of OX40 agonist ivuxolimab in advanced cancers. Of note for this clone: Antigen unknown.

Study-wide results and limits: The antigens recognized by the expanded peripheral T cells, that is their antigen specificity, were not determined.

Some clones are missing from TCRdb's copy, which holds only in-frame ones; the method was immunoSEQ multiplex PCR. The sample has fewer than 55,000 clones, roughly four fifths seen once. This CDR3 has 15 amino acids. Per germline, CDR1 MNHEY and CDR2 SMNVEV (reference sequence). After removal of 10 bases from V and 8 bases from J, the junction contained 16 bases not matched to a gene. The chain couples TRBV27 to TRBJ2-1; 8 nucleotides agree with TRBD2. The sequence was obtained from an adult with an advanced solid tumor such as melanoma, head and neck, liver or kidney cancer. Sequenced material: CD4+ or CD8+ T cells sorted from blood, taken in a trial of the OX40 agonist ivuxolimab. CDR3 residues: CATHPTGGPRDEQFF. Written as DNA, the CDR3 is TGTGCCACCCACCCCACGGGGGGGCCAAGGGATGAGCAGTTCTTC.